The next 22 T cell receptor beta chains were all read from a single sample in a study of blood T cell repertoires in COVID-19. Profiled with immunoSEQ multiplex PCR; TCRdb holds only in-frame clones, not every one. This table holds fewer than 200,000 clones, more than 60% found once. The sample was peripheral blood. These receptors were taken from a man aged 55 to 69 with acute or convalescent COVID-19.

The chain uses TRBV7-8 and TRBJ1-2; 9 bases map to TRBD1. The CDR3 runs to 13 residues. The V gene end was trimmed by 5 bases and the J gene end by 7 bases; junction bases not matched to a gene: 5. In germline, CDR1 is SGHVS, CDR2 FQNEAQ. The DNA for the CDR3 is TGTGCCAGCAGCCGGGACAGGGCAACTGGCTACACCTTC. Encoded protein: CASSRDRATGYTF.

The chain carries TRBV6-5 and TRBJ2-5; 9 nucleotides agree with TRBD1. J gave up 2 bases and V 3 bases, and 4 bases lay outside the gene matches. The CDR3 has 15 amino acids. CDR1 MNHEY and CDR2 SVGAGI come from the germline V gene. Here the CDR3 DNA reads TGTGCCAGCAGTTATCAGGGACAGGGACAAGAGACCCAGTACTTC. Encoded protein: CASSYQGQGQETQYF.

The chain links TRBV2 to TRBJ2-6; perhaps TRBD1 as D (5 bases). CDR1 SNHLY and CDR2 FYNNEI come from the germline V gene. Trimming stripped 7 bases from V and 0 bases from J, with 10 bases between. There are 15 residues in the CDR3. CDR3 sequence: CASIRQYSGANVLTF. The DNA for the CDR3 is TGTGCCAGCATACGACAGTACTCTGGGGCCAACGTCCTGACTTTC.

This clone was detected only a few times. The chain uses TRBV11-2 and TRBJ1-4; 8 nucleotides agree with TRBD1. The CDR3 loop spans 15 amino acids. In germline, CDR1 is SGHAT, CDR2 FQNNGV. Trimming cost V 5 bases and J 8 bases; bases outside gene matches: 10. CDR3 residues: CASSALTGAWEKLFF. The CDR3 region has the DNA TGTGCCAGCAGCGCTTTGACAGGGGCTTGGGAAAAACTGTTTTTT.

The chain recombines TRBV12-3 or TRBV12-4 with TRBJ1-2; D is ambiguous. CDR3 length equals 13 residues. Deletions cut 1 base from V and 7 bases from J, with 10 bases between. DNA of the CDR3: TGTGCCAGCAGTTTAGGCCAGGCAAGTGGCTACACCTTC. It yields the protein CASSLGQASGYTF.

CDR3 DNA: TGTGCCAGCAGCCAGGGTTTGTCGAACACTGAAGCTTTCTTT. It encodes CASSQGLSNTEAFF. The V gene is TRBV7-9, the J gene TRBJ1-1; maybe TRBD1 (5 bases). Germline CDR1 SEHNR, CDR2 FQNEAQ (reference sequence). With 5 bases removed from V and 1 base from J, the gap between germline ends came to 11 bases. This CDR3 is 14 amino acids long.

The V gene is TRBV18, the J gene TRBJ2-3, with D perhaps TRBD2 (5 bases). Germline CDR1 is KGHSH and CDR2 is LQKENI. CDR3 length: 12 residues. V was shortened by 5 bases and J by 13 bases, with 16 bases between the two germline ends. CDR3 protein: CASSTGSPHEYF. In nucleotides, the CDR3 is TGTGCCAGCTCAACTGGGAGTCCCCACGAGTATTTT.

The V gene is TRBV6-5, the J gene TRBJ2-5, with a possible D match to TRBD1 (5 bases). Looked up from germline, CDR1 is MNHEY and CDR2 is SVGAGI. The CDR3 consists of 13 residues. V shed 7 bases and J shed 5 bases, with 14 bases lying between them. The CDR3 protein is CASIQVPGETQYF. CDR3 in DNA: TGTGCCAGCATACAGGTCCCTGGGGAGACCCAGTACTTC.

V is TRBV9 and J is TRBJ2-1; TRBD2 matches at 7 bases. V gave up 4 bases and J gave up 10 bases; unmatched junction bases: 14. Germline V gene data show CDR1 as SGDLS and CDR2 as YYNGEE. This CDR3 is 15 amino acids long. As DNA, the CDR3 is TGTGCCAGCAGCCTGGGGGGGAACCCCGCCAAGGAGCAGTTCTTC. Its protein is CASSLGGNPAKEQFF.

V is TRBV15 and J is TRBJ2-1; D is possibly TRBD1 (5 bases). V dropped 1 base and J dropped 3 bases, with 10 bases sitting between them. The CDR3 contains 15 residues. Germline V CDR1 and CDR2: LNHNV, YYDKDF (reference sequence). CDR3 region: CATSRGTGDYNEQFF. CDR3 DNA sequence: TGTGCCACCAGCAGAGGTACAGGAGACTACAATGAGCAGTTCTTC.

The CDR3 loop is CASSDAGTEAFF. The CDR3 DNA reads TGTGCCAGCAGTGATGCGGGGACTGAAGCTTTCTTT. V is TRBV2 and J is TRBJ1-1; the D is unclear. Looked up from germline, CDR1 is SNHLY and CDR2 is FYNNEI. The CDR3 totals 12 residues. V lost 3 bases, J lost 5 bases, and 7 bases lay in between.

This chain joins TRBV11-2 and TRBJ1-6, with D perhaps matching TRBD1 (6 bases). The V end lost 5 bases, the J end lost 8 bases, and 13 bases lay between the germline ends. The CDR3 covers 14 residues. In germline, CDR1 is SGHAT, CDR2 FQNNGV. In DNA, the CDR3 is TGTGCCAGCAGCGTAACAGGGAATGATTCACCCCTCCACTTT. It specifies CASSVTGNDSPLHF.

The V gene is TRBV29-1, the J gene TRBJ1-1, with D unclear. V was pared by 7 bases and J by 1 base, with 10 bases between. Germline V gives CDR1 SQVTM, CDR2 ANQGSEA. There are 12 residues in the CDR3. The CDR3 spells CSGRSGNTEAFF. The CDR3, as DNA: TGCAGCGGGAGGTCGGGGAACACTGAAGCTTTCTTT. Full variable domain (remainder filled in from reference TRBV29-1 and TRBJ1-1): SAVISQKPSRDICQRGTSLTIQCQVDSQVTMMFWYRQQPGQSLTLIATANQGSEATYESGFVIDKFPISRPNLTFSTLTVSNMSPEDSSIYLCSGRSGNTEAFFGQGTRLTVV.

The rearrangement uses TRBV19 and TRBJ2-2; D not resolved. Germline loops: CDR1 LNHDA, CDR2 SQIVND (reference sequence). CDR3 length: 15 residues. V shed 1 base and J shed 5 bases, with 11 bases lying between them. DNA of the CDR3: TGTGCCAGTAGTATAGGTCAATTCAGAACCGGGGAGCTGTTTTTT. It translates to CASSIGQFRTGELFF.

V and J are TRBV28 and TRBJ1-2, with 8 bases aligning to TRBD1. Germline assignment: CDR1 MDHEN and CDR2 SYDVKM. The V segment lost 5 bases and the J segment 5 bases; nucleotides outside the gene matches: 13. The CDR3 has 16 amino acids. CDR3 in DNA: TGTGCCAGCAGTCTGGGGGGGACAGGCGGCAGTTATGGCTACACCTTC. Its protein is CASSLGGTGGSYGYTF.

The gene calls are TRBV5-4 and TRBJ1-1; the D is unclear. Germline values: CDR1 SGHNT, CDR2 YYREEE (reference sequence). The CDR3 has 15 amino acids. V was pared by 0 bases and J by 4 bases, with 13 bases between. The DNA of the CDR3 is TGTGCCAGCAGCTTGGACCGCCGGGGAGGCACTGAAGCTTTCTTT. Protein: CASSLDRRGGTEAFF.

This clone showed up just a few times. V and J are TRBV30 and TRBJ1-5, with D perhaps matching TRBD1 (5 bases). The ends were cut back, 2 bases at V and 6 bases at J, with 11 bases in the middle. The CDR3 has 13 amino acids. Germline CDR1 reads GTSNPN; CDR2 reads SVGIG (reference sequence). The CDR3 reads CAWSSQGGQPQHF. CDR3 in DNA: TGTGCCTGGAGTAGTCAGGGAGGTCAGCCCCAGCATTTT.

This sequence joins TRBV20-1 and TRBJ1-1; D is uncertain. Germline CDR1 DFQATT, CDR2 SNEGSKA (reference sequence). Trimming removed 5 bases from V and 4 bases from J, with 8 bases in between. The CDR3 contains 11 residues. DNA for the CDR3: TGCAGTGCTCAAGAGGTCACTGAAGCTTTCTTT. It encodes CSAQEVTEAFF.

In its sample, this clone was seen once. The chain combines TRBV29-1 with TRBJ2-7; D perhaps matches TRBD2 (6 bases). V dropped 1 base and J dropped 3 bases, with 19 bases sitting between them. This CDR3 spans 16 amino acids. Germline values: CDR1 SQVTM, CDR2 ANQGSEA. The CDR3 sequence is CSVEGARDLYDYEQYF. DNA of the CDR3: TGCAGCGTTGAAGGGGCGCGGGATCTATACGACTACGAGCAGTACTTC.

This clone was recorded a few times. The chain couples TRBV6-4 to TRBJ1-1; 8 bases line up with TRBD1. CDR3 length: 13 residues. The V gene's germline CDR1 is MRHNA and CDR2 SNTAGT. With V trimmed by 6 bases and J by 6 bases, 6 bases remained unmatched. The CDR3 region is CASSPDRGAEAFF. In DNA form, the CDR3 reads TGTGCCAGCAGCCCAGACAGGGGCGCTGAAGCTTTCTTT.

V is TRBV5-1 and J is TRBJ2-5; possibly TRBD2 for D (5 bases). V was shortened by 4 bases and J by 1 base, with 14 bases between the two germline ends. There are 15 residues in the CDR3. Germline CDR1 reads SGHRS; CDR2 reads YFSETQ. CDR3 nucleotides: TGCGCCAGCAGCGTCGATCCGGGATCCCAAGAGACCCAGTACTTC. Its translation is CASSVDPGSQETQYF.

About this clone: This same CDR3 is encoded by further DNA sequences in the sample. The chain carries TRBV3-1 (or the pseudogene TRBV3-2) and TRBJ1-1; D call uncertain. The CDR3 is 12 residues long. The V end lost 1 base, the J end lost 2 bases, and 2 bases lay between the germline ends. In germline, CDR1 is LGHDT, CDR2 YNNKEL (reference sequence). The CDR3 DNA reads as TGTGCCAGCAGCCAAGCTAACACTGAAGCTTTCTTT. This gives the protein CASSQANTEAFF.